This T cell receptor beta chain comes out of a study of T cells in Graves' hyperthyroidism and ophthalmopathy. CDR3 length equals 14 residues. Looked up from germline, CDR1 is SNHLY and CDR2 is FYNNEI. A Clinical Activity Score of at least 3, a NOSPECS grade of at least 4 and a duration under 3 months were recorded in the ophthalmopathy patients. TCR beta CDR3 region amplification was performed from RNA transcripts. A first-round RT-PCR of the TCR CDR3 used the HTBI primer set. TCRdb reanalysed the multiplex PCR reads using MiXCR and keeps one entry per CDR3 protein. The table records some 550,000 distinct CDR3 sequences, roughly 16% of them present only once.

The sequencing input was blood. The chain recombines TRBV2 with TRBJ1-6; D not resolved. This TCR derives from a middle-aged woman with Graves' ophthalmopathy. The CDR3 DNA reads TGTGCTACCACAAGGCGGGACTATAATTCACCCCTCCACTTT. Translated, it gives CATTRRDYNSPLHF.